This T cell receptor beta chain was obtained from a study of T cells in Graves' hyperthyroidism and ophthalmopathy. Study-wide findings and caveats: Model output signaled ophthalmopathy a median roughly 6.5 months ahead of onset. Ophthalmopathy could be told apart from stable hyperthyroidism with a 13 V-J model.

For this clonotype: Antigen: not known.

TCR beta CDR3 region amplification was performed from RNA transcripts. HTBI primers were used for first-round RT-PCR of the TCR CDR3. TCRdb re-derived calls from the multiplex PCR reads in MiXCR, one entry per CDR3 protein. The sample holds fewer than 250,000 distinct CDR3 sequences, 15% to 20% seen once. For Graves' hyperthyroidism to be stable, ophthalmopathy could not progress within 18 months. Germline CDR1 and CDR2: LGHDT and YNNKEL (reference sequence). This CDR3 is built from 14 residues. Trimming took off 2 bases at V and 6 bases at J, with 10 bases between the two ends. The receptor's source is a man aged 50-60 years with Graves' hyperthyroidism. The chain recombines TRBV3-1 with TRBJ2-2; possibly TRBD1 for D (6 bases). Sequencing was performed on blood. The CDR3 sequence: CASSQLQGSGELFF. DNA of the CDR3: TGTGCCAGCAGCCAACTACAGGGATCCGGGGAGCTGTTTTTT.